This entry is about one T cell receptor (beta chain). The CDR3 has 15 residues. Germline-derived CDR1 and CDR2 are SGDLS and YYNGEE. V was shortened by 1 base and J by 1 base, with 11 bases between the two germline ends. Researchers barred patients who had uncontrolled infection, other autoimmune disease, pregnancy or lactation. The record originates from a study of T cells in Graves' hyperthyroidism and ophthalmopathy. RNA transcripts gave rise to amplified TCR beta CDR3 regions. The HTBI primer set served for first-round RT-PCR of the TCR CDR3. Each CDR3 protein gets one entry after TCRdb re-called the multiplex PCR reads with MiXCR. Of more than 500,000 distinct CDR3 sequences listed, about 43% are singletons.

Sequenced input: peripheral blood or thyroid tissue (not recorded which). The sequence was collected from an adult woman with Graves' disease, either hyperthyroidism or ophthalmopathy (not recorded which). The chain has TRBV9 and TRBJ2-5, with D maybe TRBD1 (6 bases). The chain's CDR3 is CASSVTGLTQETQYF. Written as DNA, the CDR3 is TGTGCCAGCAGCGTAACAGGGCTCACCCAAGAGACCCAGTACTTC. Using reference TRBV9 and TRBJ2-5 for the parts outside the CDR3, the full variable domain is DSGVTQTPKHLITATGQRVTLRCSPRSGDLSVYWYQQSLDQGLQFLIQYYNGEERAKGNILERFSAQQFPDLHSELNLSSLELGDSALYFCASSVTGLTQETQYFGPGTRLLVL.